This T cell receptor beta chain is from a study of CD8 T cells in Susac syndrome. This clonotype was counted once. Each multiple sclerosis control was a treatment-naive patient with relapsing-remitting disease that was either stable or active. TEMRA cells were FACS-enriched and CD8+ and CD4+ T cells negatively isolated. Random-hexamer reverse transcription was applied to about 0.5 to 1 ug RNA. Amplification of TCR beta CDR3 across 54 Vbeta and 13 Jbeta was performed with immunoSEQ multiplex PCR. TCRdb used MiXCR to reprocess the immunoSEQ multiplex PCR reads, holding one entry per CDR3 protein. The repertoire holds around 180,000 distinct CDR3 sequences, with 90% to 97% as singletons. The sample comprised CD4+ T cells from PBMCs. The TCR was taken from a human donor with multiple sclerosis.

As DNA, the CDR3 is TGTGCCAGCAGTTTCACAGAAGCCTCAACAGATACGCAGTATTTT. This translates into CASSFTEASTDTQYF. The chain uses TRBV27 and TRBJ2-3; D unclear. The CDR3 covers 15 residues. The ends were cut back, 3 bases at V and 3 bases at J, with 13 bases in the middle. Germline loops: CDR1 MNHEY, CDR2 SMNVEV (reference sequence).